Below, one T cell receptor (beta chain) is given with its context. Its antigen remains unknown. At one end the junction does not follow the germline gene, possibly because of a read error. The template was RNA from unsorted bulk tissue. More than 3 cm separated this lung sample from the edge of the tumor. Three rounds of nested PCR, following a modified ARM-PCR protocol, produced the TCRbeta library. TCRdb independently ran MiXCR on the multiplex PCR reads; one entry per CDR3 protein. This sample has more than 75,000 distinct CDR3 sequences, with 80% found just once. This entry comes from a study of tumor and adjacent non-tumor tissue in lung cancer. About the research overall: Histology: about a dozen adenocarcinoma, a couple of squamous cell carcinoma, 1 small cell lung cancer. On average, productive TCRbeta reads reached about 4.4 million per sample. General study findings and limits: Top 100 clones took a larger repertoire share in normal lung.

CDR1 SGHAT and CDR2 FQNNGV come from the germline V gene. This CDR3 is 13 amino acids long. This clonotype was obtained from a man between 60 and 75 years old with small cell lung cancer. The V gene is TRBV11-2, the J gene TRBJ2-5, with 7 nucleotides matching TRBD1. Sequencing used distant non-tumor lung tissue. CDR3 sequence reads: CASRWDSQETKYF. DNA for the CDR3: TGTGCCAGCAGATGGGACAGCCAAGAGACCAAGTACTTC.